This T cell receptor beta chain was recovered during a study of blood T cell repertoires in COVID-19. Per the original methods: Scientists estimated how many nucleated cells there were by amplifying reference gene primers. Generated by immunoSEQ multiplex PCR, the TCRdb table keeps only in-frame clones and is missing some. The DNA gave D and trimming, while V, J and clone size come from that table. In the table there are fewer than 300,000 clones, more than 75% of which are singletons. Unmatched junction bases numbered 5, after V lost 3 bases and J lost 2 bases. There are 15 residues in the CDR3. Germline V gene data show CDR1 as SGDLS and CDR2 as YYNGEE. For this clone: Other DNA sequences in the same sample also yield this CDR3.

The source of this sequence is a man aged 50 or older with COVID-19, enrolled during active disease. Specimen: peripheral blood. This chain connects TRBV9 to TRBJ1-1; TRBD1 matches 9 bases. In nucleotides, the CDR3 is TGTGCCAGCAGCGCTGGGACAGGGCCTAACACTGAAGCTTTCTTT. Amino acids: CASSAGTGPNTEAFF.